The 10 T cell receptor beta chains reported below all come from one sample, sequenced in a study of cytomegalovirus exposure and HLA in healthy donors (dated by TCRdb to the late 2010s). Preparation of the library involved the immunoSEQ multiplex PCR assay. A mixture of 60 forward primers for TCR Vbeta segments and 13 reverse primers for TCR Jbeta segments was used in the multiplex PCR. Imported from immuneACCESS, the table was reduced by TCRdb to in-frame sequences with V and J called. These copies leave out some clones; in studies compared against another copy, an unresolved V gene accounts for under half, and the cause of the remainder is not known. For this sample the table gives approximately 200,000 clones, of which 65% to 80% were detected only once. Jointly, the top ten make up around 15% of the sample. The sample taken for sequencing was PBMCs. Receptors originate from a man aged 40-55 years in good health and CMV-seronegative.

This clone occurred a few times. V is TRBV7-2 and J is TRBJ2-7; D may be TRBD2 (5 bases). Germline CDR1 is SGHTA and CDR2 is FQGNSA. The V end was cut by 6 bases, the J end by 0 bases, with 18 bases between. The CDR3 has 16 amino acids. CDR3 residues: CASSSRRGVTSYEQYF. The CDR3, as DNA: TGTGCCAGCAGTTCGCGACGGGGTGTAACCTCCTACGAGCAGTACTTC. The full variable domain, with the rest looked up from reference TRBV7-2 and TRBJ2-7, is GAGVSQSPSNKVTEKGKDVELRCDPISGHTALYWYRQSLGQGLEFLIYFQGNSAPDKSGLPSDRFSAERTGGSVSTLTIQRTQQEDSAVYLCASSSRRGVTSYEQYFGPGTRLTVT.

The rearrangement links TRBV5-1 to TRBJ2-2, with D perhaps TRBD1 (5 bases). The CDR3 is 14 amino acids. V was shortened by 4 bases and J by 0 bases, with 7 bases between the two germline ends. The germline gives CDR1 SGHRS, CDR2 YFSETQ. The CDR3 protein is CASSGAANTGELFF. The CDR3 nucleotides read TGCGCCAGCAGCGGGGCAGCGAACACCGGGGAGCTGTTTTTT.

CDR3 nucleotides: TGTGCCAGCTCACCAGACAGGGTATCGAAAAATGAGCAGTTCTTC. This encodes CASSPDRVSKNEQFF. The V and J genes are TRBV18 and TRBJ2-1, with 7 bases matching TRBD1. The CDR3 consists of 15 residues. Germline V gives CDR1 KGHSH, CDR2 LQKENI. The V gene end was trimmed by 2 bases and the J gene end by 7 bases; junction bases not matched to a gene: 8.

This clone has only a few counts. This chain links TRBV19 with TRBJ1-2; 12 bases are a match to TRBD1. The V and J ends lost 10 bases and 8 bases, in that order; junction bases with no gene match: 11. The CDR3 consists of 14 residues. The germline V gene encodes CDR1 LNHDA and CDR2 SQIVND (reference sequence). The CDR3 here is CAISRDRGRGGYTF. In DNA, the CDR3 is TGTGCCATCTCACGGGACAGGGGGCGCGGGGGCTACACCTTC.

The V call is TRBV21-1, the J call TRBJ2-3; TRBD2, as called in the table, went unchecked against the DNA. TRBV21-1 is a known pseudogene. The CDR3 runs 22 residues. CDR3 sequence (DNA): TGTGCCAGCAGCAAATTTGAACTTGGGGGGACTAGGACCTCGGGCTCATCAGATACGCAGTATTTT. This encodes CASSKFELGGTRTSGSSDTQYF.

This clone was observed a handful of times. CDR3 nucleotide sequence: TGTGCCAGTTGTGAGCAGGCCCCTTGCGAGCAGTACTTC. It codes for CASCEQAPCEQYF. The genes are TRBV7-9 and TRBJ2-7; D uncertain. V lost 9 bases and J lost 6, with 18 bases in between. This CDR3 contains 13 residues. CDR1 SEHNR and CDR2 FQNEAQ come from the germline V gene (reference sequence).

This chain connects TRBV6-5 to TRBJ1-5; TRBD1 is a possible D gene (5 bases). The length of the CDR3 is 14 residues. V was clipped by 6 bases and J by 5 bases, with 14 bases between them. Per the germline V gene, CDR1 is MNHEY and CDR2 is SVGAGI. The CDR3 nucleotides are TGTGCCAGCAGCCCTGTCTGGGGGGATCAGCCCCAGCATTTT. It is translated as CASSPVWGDQPQHF.

This chain connects TRBV4-1 to TRBJ2-7, with D maybe TRBD1 (6 bases). Germline values: CDR1 MGHRA, CDR2 YSYEKL. The CDR3 is made up of 17 amino acids. V dropped 4 bases and J dropped 5 bases, with 24 bases sitting between them. The CDR3 sequence: CASSRWYLLQGIDEQYF. CDR3 in DNA: TGCGCCAGCAGCCGTTGGTATCTACTACAGGGTATAGACGAGCAGTACTTC.

On this clone itself: One end of the junction fails to match germline, which may point to a read error. The chain combines TRBV7-9 with TRBJ2-5, with 9 nucleotides matching TRBD2. Germline values: CDR1 SEHNR, CDR2 FQNEAQ (reference sequence). The CDR3 covers 15 residues. The CDR3 nucleotides are TGTTCCAGCAGCTTAGGGCCTAGCGGGGAAGAGACCCAGTACTTC. This translates into CSSSLGPSGEETQYF.

This clone was observed a handful of times. The V and J genes are TRBV6-4 and TRBJ1-1; D possibly corresponds to TRBD1 (6 bases). This CDR3 region has 13 residues. Germline lookup yields CDR1 MRHNA and CDR2 SNTAGT. V lost 6 bases and J lost 0, with 8 bases in between. The CDR3 coding sequence is TGTGCCAGCAGAGGACAGCTGAACACTGAAGCTTTCTTT. Residues: CASRGQLNTEAFF.